The subject of this entry is one T cell receptor (beta chain). Its antigen remains unidentified. This sample stems from a study of Ad26.COV2.S vaccination and SARS-CoV-2 variants. Using immunoSEQ multiplex PCR, the repertoire was profiled, and TCRdb retains in-frame clones only, with some absent. This table holds about 480,000 clones, 87% found once. V was trimmed by 1 base and J by 7 bases, leaving 8 bases between them. The CDR3 covers 12 residues. Treatment reported: around 19 received Ad26.COV2.S at low or high dose, single or two shots; 5 received placebo; per-sample allocation not given. Sampling was done on day 63 after the first vaccine or placebo injection. Study-wide results and limits: Measurement of non-spike TCR breadth gave similar results in vaccine and placebo recipients.

The clonotype comes from a person aged 18-60 years who received the Ad26.COV2.S COVID-19 vaccine or a placebo. The specimen comprised peripheral blood, sampled in a trial of Ad26.COV2.S vaccine versus placebo. The V call is TRBV12-3 or TRBV12-4, the J call TRBJ2-7, with a weak D call TRBD2 (5 bases). The CDR3 spells CASSLETGEQYF. The DNA for the CDR3 is TGTGCCAGCAGTTTAGAAACGGGGGAGCAGTACTTC.